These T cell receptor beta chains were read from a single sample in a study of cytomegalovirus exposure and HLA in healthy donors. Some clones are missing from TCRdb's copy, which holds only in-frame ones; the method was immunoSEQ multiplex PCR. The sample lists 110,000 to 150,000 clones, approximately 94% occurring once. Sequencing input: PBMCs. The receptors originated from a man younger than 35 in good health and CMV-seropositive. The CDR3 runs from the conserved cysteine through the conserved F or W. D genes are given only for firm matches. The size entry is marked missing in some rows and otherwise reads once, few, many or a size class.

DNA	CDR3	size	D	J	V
TGTGCCAGCAGTGAAATCAGCTATGGCTACACCTTC	CASSEISYGYTF	-	-	TRBJ1-2	TRBV2
TGTGCCAGCAGACCGGGACTAGGCGAGCAGTACTTC	CASRPGLGEQYF	-	-	TRBJ2-7	TRBV21-1
TGTGCCAGCAGTGCCGGGACAGTACTTCAAGAGACCCAGTACTTC	CASSAGTVLQETQYF	-	TRBD1	TRBJ2-5	TRBV6-1
TGCGCCAGCAGCTTGGGGGTGGGCGCTAGCGACCCCAATGAGCAGTTCTTC	CASSLGVGASDPNEQFF	-	-	TRBJ2-1	TRBV5-1
TGTGCCAGCTCACCAGCGGGGAGGGAGACCCAGTACTTC	CASSPAGRETQYF	once	-	TRBJ2-5	TRBV18
TGTGCCAGCAGTCCAACGTACAGGATGACGGGTTACGAGCAGTACTTC	CASSPTYRMTGYEQYF	-	-	TRBJ2-7	TRBV27
TGTGCCAGCAGTGTAGGGACAGGGGACTACGAGCAGTACTTC	CASSVGTGDYEQYF	-	TRBD1	TRBJ2-7	TRBV2
TGTGCCAGCAGCCGCGAGGGCCACACGGGACAAGAGACCCAGTACTTC	CASSREGHTGQETQYF	-	-	TRBJ2-5	TRBV5-4
TGCGCCAGCAGCGCATTCCCCCCCGATAGTGGTCCATCACCCCTCCACTTT	CASSAFPPDSGPSPLHF	-	-	TRBJ1-6	TRBV5-1
TGTGCCAGCAGCCAAGATTTGGGATGGACTAGCGGGAGTTACAATGAGCAGTTCTTC	CASSQDLGWTSGSYNEQFF	-	TRBD2	TRBJ2-1	TRBV14
TGTGCCAGCAGTGGGACAGGATGGGGCACTGAAGCTTTCTTT	CASSGTGWGTEAFF	-	TRBD1	TRBJ1-1	TRBV6-1
TGTGCCAGCAGCGGTACAGGGTTGAGCACAGATACGCAGTATTTT	CASSGTGLSTDTQYF	-	-	TRBJ2-3	TRBV5-6
TGCGCCAGCAGCCAAGATGACAGGAACACCGGGGAGCTGTTTTTT	CASSQDDRNTGELFF	-	-	TRBJ2-2	TRBV4-1
TGCAGCGTTGCGTTCATTGACCTTCTAGCTAACTATGGCTACACCTTC	CSVAFIDLLANYGYTF	-	-	TRBJ1-2	TRBV29-1
TGCGCCAGCAGCAGGGCCCGGGACTTGTCACCCCTCCACTTT	CASSRARDLSPLHF	-	-	TRBJ1-6	TRBV4-1
TGTGCCAGCAGCTTTACTCCGACAGGGTTGAACACTGAAGCTTTCTTT	CASSFTPTGLNTEAFF	-	TRBD1	TRBJ1-1	TRBV5-6
TGTGCCAGCAGCCCCCGGGCGGGAGATACGCAGTATTTT	CASSPRAGDTQYF	-	-	TRBJ2-3	TRBV7-6
TGCGCCAGCAGCCAAGAACACCACTCTGGAAACACCATATATTTT	CASSQEHHSGNTIYF	-	-	TRBJ1-3	TRBV4-1
TGCGCCAGCAGCCCGGGATCTGTCCAAGAGACCCAGTACTTC	CASSPGSVQETQYF	once	-	TRBJ2-5	TRBV5-1
TGCGCCAGCAGGAGGGACTTCTACGAGCAGTACTTC	CASRRDFYEQYF	-	-	TRBJ2-7	TRBV5-1